The T cell receptor beta chain under discussion was sequenced for a study of blood T cells in healthy people across ages. This clonotype occurred a few times. The antigen is undetermined. Healthy Caucasian individuals from Russia aged about 6 to 95 were enrolled as donors. Primers used in a second PCR of about 6 to 12 cycles were a sample-barcoded 5' primer and a J-beta primer mix. MiXCR, run by TCRdb on the 5' RACE reads, gives a single entry per CDR3 protein. Among hundreds of thousands of distinct CDR3 sequences listed, around 48% were seen once. Study observations and caveats: With age, beta diversity per million T cells declined roughly linearly, significantly by around 43. Estimated diversity across one million T cells was deemed an underestimate.

Germline V gives CDR1 SEHNR, CDR2 FQNEAQ (reference sequence). The CDR3 covers 12 residues. The receptor's source is a woman in her sixties in good health. This chain joins TRBV7-9 and TRBJ2-5; tentative D call: TRBD2 (5 bases). The source material was blood. The CDR3 DNA reads as TGTGCTAACGGGGAGAGTGTAACGACCCAGTACTTC. Protein sequence: CANGESVTTQYF.